The clone carrying this TCR beta chain showed up many times. Its antigen is undetermined. The data were obtained in a study of T cells in Graves' hyperthyroidism and ophthalmopathy. Study-wide results and caveats: Blood also carried most thyroid clonotypes expanded above 0.001.

Germline trimming cut 3 bases from V and 4 bases from J; bases unmatched to any gene: 4. The germline V gene encodes CDR1 DFQATT and CDR2 SNEGSKA (reference sequence). The CDR3 is 16 residues long. TCR beta CDR3 sequences were amplified from RNA transcripts. RT-PCR in the first round (using the HTBI primer set) targeted the TCR CDR3. TCRdb re-called the multiplex PCR reads with MiXCR, one entry per CDR3 protein. This table has about 640,000 distinct CDR3 sequences, around 20% appearing once. The rearrangement links TRBV20-1 to TRBJ2-3, with 16 nucleotides matching TRBD2. The TCR was taken from a man aged 30 to 45 with Graves' ophthalmopathy. The material sequenced was blood. The CDR3 nucleotides are TGCAGTGCTAGGGCGGGACTAGCGGGAGGGTCAGATACGCAGTATTTT. Translated: CSARAGLAGGSDTQYF.